This T cell receptor beta chain appears in the sequencing data of a study of T cell changes during pregnancy in multiple sclerosis. The length of the CDR3 is 15 residues. Repertoires were generated with immunoSEQ multiplex PCR, while TCRdb's copy carries only in-frame clones and drops some. The sample consists of about 60,000 clones, 93% of them appearing once. The V gene is TRBV21-1, the J gene TRBJ2-4; the table's D call, TRBD2, was not checked against the DNA. TRBV21-1 is recorded as a pseudogene. Source: CD8+ T cells from peripheral blood mononuclear cells, taken in the second trimester of pregnancy. This clonotype originated in a female donor with multiple sclerosis, enrolled in a pregnancy study. This CDR3 is CASSQREGAKNIQYF. CDR3 bases: TGTGCCAGCAGTCAGCGGGAGGGGGCCAAAAACATTCAGTACTTC.